This T cell receptor beta chain was captured in a study of T cell responses to AZD1222 COVID-19 vaccine. The study's findings and limits: In the spike-specific TCR repertoire, nearly half reportedly target unmutated variant regions.

V shed 1 base and J shed 5 bases, with 9 bases lying between them. The length of the CDR3 is 14 residues. Germline assignment: CDR1 SGHNT and CDR2 YENEEA. Points on this clone: Its antigen remains unidentified.

Using immunoSEQ multiplex PCR, the repertoire was profiled, and TCRdb retains in-frame clones only, with some absent. The sample carries more than 55,000 clones, roughly 80% recorded once. The starting material was peripheral blood, obtained 28 days after the second AZD1222 dose. The J gene is TRBJ2-1, the V gene TRBV11-3, with D maybe TRBD2 (6 bases). The clonotype was recovered from an adult who received the AZD1222 COVID-19 vaccine. The CDR3 DNA follows: TGTGCCAGCAGCTTAGTTTCGGGGGACAATGAGCAGTTCTTC. Protein sequence: CASSLVSGDNEQFF.